This record covers a single T cell receptor (beta chain). This receptor's antigen is unknown. Base qualities are missing; no much larger clone stands one base away. Each collaborating institution followed its own protocols to collect whole blood in K2EDTA tubes. For TCRbeta analysis, collaborator samples were shipped as frozen whole blood, as isolated PBMCs, or as DNA extracted from either sample type. V gives up 0 bases and J gives up 0 bases, and the segment between their germline ends measures 11 bases. The CDR3 contains 16 residues, cysteine and phenylalanine counted. Here the CDR3 DNA is all that survives: 48 bases in frame from base 1. Looking up the germline V gene yields CDR1 ENHRY and CDR2 SYGVKD. The data derive from a study of blood T cell repertoires in COVID-19 (dated by TCRdb to the early 2020s). Broadly, across the study: Collaborator samples came from the United States, Italy and Spain and covered acute and convalescent phases of COVID-19. The material from the prospective study consisted of cDNA or gDNA derived from T cells, B-cell-depleted T cells, or PBMCs. Subjects who had been exposed to COVID-19, were actively infected with it, or had recovered from it provided the deeply sampled blood TCRbeta repertoires that made up the dataset. The repertoires were released in a freely available public database meant as a resource for research on the immune response to SARS-CoV-2. Samples came from the ongoing ImmuneRACE study (first 160 participants) plus 1,254 subjects from 6 global collaborators. A de-identified subject ID, COVID-19 status, age in years and sex were almost always included in the sample metadata. Where HLA class I and class II types were available, the types were taken from metadata supplied by the sample provider, not from assay-based typing.

Study-wide findings and limitations: The amount of clinical and demographic metadata varied by source and participant and was provided uncurated.

The immunoSEQ Assay, a bias-controlled multiplex PCR, was used to amplify TCRbeta CDR3 regions from genomic DNA. Under the source paper's analysis protocol: The number of nucleated cells in each sample was estimated from the amplification of reference gene primers within the assay. Sequence reads were collapsed and filtered to measure the absolute abundance of every unique TCRbeta CDR3 rearrangement. For each sample, productive Simpson clonality was calculated as the square root of Simpson's diversity index across productive rearrangements. The table was pulled from immuneACCESS by TCRdb, which kept in-frame rearrangements only. Such tables lose some clones; where checked, under half of the loss comes from unresolved V genes, and the rest has no known cause. That table gives V, J and clone size, and the DNA gave D and trimming. Across this sample there are 180,000 or so clones, with around 87% seen only once. The biggest ten clones account for around 2.5% of the sample.

Recombination joined TRBV10-3 with TRBJ2-5; no D gene call is confident. Sequencing was done on a sample of peripheral blood. This sequence originates from a man aged 40-49 years with active or convalescent COVID-19. The DNA is as follows: TGTGCCATCAGTGAGTCCCCAGTCAAGTACCAAGAGACCCAGTACTTC. It translates to CAISESPVKYQETQYF.